The entry below gives a single T cell receptor (beta chain) sequence along with its context. The sample comes from a study of blood T cell repertoires in COVID-19. Whole-study context: There were acute and convalescent COVID-19 samples, and they came from the United States, Italy and Spain. Sources were T cells, B-cell-depleted T cells, or PBMCs; the material itself was cDNA or gDNA.

Authors' methods: Estimation of nucleated cell counts relied on the amplification of reference gene primers. The method was immunoSEQ multiplex PCR; TCRdb's version includes in-frame clones alone and lacks a portion of them. For V, J and clone size, that table is used; D and trimming come from the DNA. The table lists about 170,000 clones, about four fifths of them singletons. CDR1 is MNHNS and CDR2 is SASEGT in the germline V gene. This CDR3 comprises 16 residues. V shed 0 bases and J shed 2 bases, with 12 bases lying between them. This sequence joins TRBV6-1 and TRBJ2-3, with D possibly being TRBD2 (6 bases). Input material: peripheral blood. This sequence originates from a man in his late teens or twenties with active or convalescent COVID-19. The DNA for the CDR3 is TGTGCCAGCAGTGAAGCGGTTAGCGGTTACACAGATACGCAGTATTTT. Translated, it gives CASSEAVSGYTDTQYF.